This T cell receptor (beta chain) was sequenced during a study of blood T cells in healthy people across ages. About the research overall: Capture by template switching was about one barcoded beta molecule per two T cells.

With a J-beta primer mix and a sample-barcoded 5' primer, a second PCR ran about 7 to 12 cycles. CDR3-containing paired-end reads numbered at least 2.5 million in each sample. A single record per CDR3 protein comes from TCRdb applying MiXCR to the 5' RACE reads. The sample records about 930,000 distinct CDR3 sequences, just under 30% being singletons. Study findings and constraints: Unsorted PBMCs ruled out conclusive naive versus antigen-experienced comparison.

CDR3 length: 17 residues. Trimming cost V 0 bases and J 1 base; bases outside gene matches: 3. The germline V gene encodes CDR1 SGHRS and CDR2 YFSETQ. The sample holds a few counts of this clonotype. What it binds is not known. These data also formed part of another study, on T cells of mothers and their children. That paper states: Slightly, though not significantly, more overlap was seen in related than in unrelated mother-child pairs.

Sequencing input: blood. This clonotype was obtained from a woman between 40 and 55 years old in good health. The gene calls are TRBV5-1 and TRBJ2-1, with 11 bases lining up with TRBD2. The CDR3 DNA is TGCGCCAGCAGCTTGGGGGCTAGCGGGGGGTCCTACAATGAGCAGTTCTTC. Translated: CASSLGASGGSYNEQFF.